The rows below give T cell receptor beta chains drawn from one sample of a study of immune evolution from preneoplasia to lung adenocarcinoma. Sequenced by immunoSEQ multiplex PCR; TCRdb stores in-frame clones only, minus some. The table lists 10,000 or so clones, around 79% of them singletons. Sequenced: FFPE minimally invasive lung adenocarcinoma tissue. The receptors stem from a donor at least 70 years old with lung adenocarcinoma. Each CDR3 is given with its conserved first and last residue. D genes are given only for firm matches. Clone size appears in some rows only: once, few, many, or a class for an expanded clone.

CDR3: CAWNPTGLPYEQYF
DNA: TGTGCCTGGAACCCGACAGGGCTCCCCTACGAGCAGTACTTC
size: NA
J: TRBJ2-7
D: TRBD1
V: TRBV30

CDR3: CASSSRTAGDTQYF
DNA: TGTGCCAGCAGCTCAAGGACAGCGGGAGATACGCAGTATTTT
size: once
J: TRBJ2-3
D: NA
V: TRBV11-3

CDR3: CASSQGGNYGYTF
DNA: TGTGCCAGCAGCCAAGGGGGGAACTATGGCTACACCTTC
size: NA
J: TRBJ1-2
D: NA
V: TRBV6-1

CDR3: CASSLDSAVAGNTIYF
DNA: TGTGCCAGCAGCTTAGATAGTGCGGTAGCTGGAAACACCATATATTTT
size: few
J: TRBJ1-3
D: NA
V: TRBV7-8

CDR3: CASGRGSYEQYF
DNA: TGTGCCAGCGGACGGGGCTCCTACGAGCAGTACTTC
size: NA
J: TRBJ2-7
D: NA
V: TRBV19

CDR3: CSAGAGADTGELFF
DNA: TGCAGCGCTGGCGCGGGGGCTGACACCGGGGAGCTGTTTTTT
size: once
J: TRBJ2-2
D: NA
V: TRBV29-1

CDR3: CASSILGPQETQYF
DNA: TGTGCCAGTAGTATACTTGGGCCTCAAGAGACCCAGTACTTC
size: NA
J: TRBJ2-5
D: NA
V: TRBV19

CDR3: CASRLDGENTEAFF
DNA: TGCGCCAGCAGGTTGGACGGGGAGAACACTGAAGCTTTCTTT
size: NA
J: TRBJ1-1
D: NA
V: TRBV5-1

CDR3: CASSFPAGAEYNEQFF
DNA: TGTGCCAGCAGCTTCCCAGCGGGAGCCGAGTACAATGAGCAGTTCTTC
size: NA
J: TRBJ2-1
D: TRBD2
V: TRBV11-2

CDR3: CASSAPGGGYNEQFF
DNA: TGCGCCAGCAGCGCCCCGGGGGGCGGATACAATGAGCAGTTCTTC
size: NA
J: TRBJ2-1
D: NA
V: TRBV5-1

CDR3: CATPSGVTNTEAFF
DNA: TGTGCCACGCCCTCAGGGGTTACGAACACTGAAGCTTTCTTT
size: NA
J: TRBJ1-1
D: NA
V: TRBV5-8

CDR3: CASSLAWGDEQYF
DNA: TGTGCCAGCAGCTTAGCGTGGGGGGACGAGCAGTACTTC
size: NA
J: TRBJ2-7
D: NA
V: TRBV7-8

CDR3: CASSPLPVGGTEAFF
DNA: TGTGCCAGCTCACCCTTACCGGTTGGAGGCACTGAAGCTTTCTTT
size: few
J: TRBJ1-1
D: NA
V: TRBV18

CDR3: CASSWRQGYEQYF
DNA: TGTGCCAGCAGCTGGCGACAGGGCTACGAGCAGTACTTC
size: NA
J: TRBJ2-7
D: TRBD1
V: TRBV13

CDR3: CASSFDRGGGTTNEKLFF
DNA: TGTGCCAGCAGCTTTGACAGGGGCGGAGGTACAACTAATGAAAAACTGTTTTTT
size: NA
J: TRBJ1-4
D: TRBD1
V: TRBV5-4

CDR3: CASSDKGPERLASRQYF
DNA: TGTGCCAGCAGTGATAAGGGTCCAGAGAGACTAGCGTCCCGGCAGTACTTC
size: NA
J: TRBJ2-7
D: TRBD2
V: TRBV6-1

CDR3: CASRGLAGTTDTQYF
DNA: TGTGCCAGTCGGGGGCTAGCGGGGACCACAGATACGCAGTATTTT
size: NA
J: TRBJ2-3
D: TRBD2
V: TRBV28

CDR3: CAISERGTDTQYF
DNA: TGTGCCATCAGTGAAAGGGGCACAGATACGCAGTATTTT
size: NA
J: TRBJ2-3
D: NA
V: TRBV10-3

CDR3: CASSPRRGLAEAFF
DNA: TGTGCCAGCAGCCCTCGCAGGGGGCTCGCTGAAGCTTTCTTT
size: few
J: TRBJ1-1
D: TRBD1
V: TRBV14

CDR3: CASSLRDGTDTQYF
DNA: TGTGCCAGCAGCTTAAGGGACGGAACAGATACGCAGTATTTT
size: NA
J: TRBJ2-3
D: NA
V: TRBV7-3

CDR3: CATSPIDRGLDGELFF
DNA: TGTGCCACCAGCCCTATCGACAGGGGGTTGGACGGGGAGCTGTTTTTT
size: NA
J: TRBJ2-2
D: TRBD1
V: TRBV15

CDR3: CASSFLAAGAEQYF
DNA: TGTGCCAGCAGTTTCCTAGCGGCGGGGGCGGAGCAGTACTTC
size: NA
J: TRBJ2-7
D: NA
V: TRBV27

CDR3: CASSLISPRNQPQHF
DNA: TGTGCCAGCAGTCTAATATCACCCCGTAATCAGCCCCAGCATTTT
size: NA
J: TRBJ1-5
D: NA
V: TRBV2

CDR3: CASSPEGIYNEQFF
DNA: TGTGCCAGCTCCCCGGAAGGAATCTACAATGAGCAGTTCTTC
size: NA
J: TRBJ2-1
D: NA
V: TRBV28

CDR3: CASSLAGGAFNEQYF
DNA: TGCGCCAGCAGCCTTGCGGGGGGGGCTTTCAACGAGCAGTACTTC
size: NA
J: TRBJ2-7
D: TRBD2
V: TRBV5-1

CDR3: CASSPDTDTQYF
DNA: TGCGCCAGCAGCCCTGACACAGATACGCAGTATTTT
size: NA
J: TRBJ2-3
D: NA
V: TRBV5-1

CDR3: CASSRPGQGADGYTF
DNA: TGTGCCAGCAGCAGACCGGGACAGGGGGCAGATGGCTACACCTTC
size: NA
J: TRBJ1-2
D: TRBD1
V: TRBV11-2

CDR3: CASSLAGGGYNEQFF
DNA: TGTGCCAGCAGTTTAGCGGGAGGGGGATACAATGAGCAGTTCTTC
size: once
J: TRBJ2-1
D: TRBD2
V: TRBV6-4

CDR3: CASSLDGYNEKLFF
DNA: TGTGCCAGCAGCTTAGACGGATATAATGAAAAACTGTTTTTT
size: NA
J: TRBJ1-4
D: NA
V: TRBV7-8

CDR3: CAGTSTPSYNEQFF
DNA: TGTGCGGGAACATCCACCCCTTCCTACAATGAGCAGTTCTTC
size: NA
J: TRBJ2-1
D: NA
V: TRBV2

CDR3: CASSLEGGTGELFF
DNA: TGTGCCAGCAGTCTCGAGGGAGGCACCGGGGAGCTGTTTTTT
size: few
J: TRBJ2-2
D: NA
V: TRBV7-3

CDR3: CASSPGGLPYEQYF
DNA: TGTGCCAGCAGCCCGGGGGGTCTGCCCTACGAGCAGTACTTC
size: NA
J: TRBJ2-7
D: TRBD2
V: TRBV5-4

CDR3: CASSLETGFSNQPQHF
DNA: TGTGCCAGCAGCTTAGAGACAGGGTTTAGCAATCAGCCCCAGCATTTT
size: NA
J: TRBJ1-5
D: TRBD1
V: TRBV7-9

CDR3: CASSVTGNTEAFF
DNA: TGCGCCAGCAGCGTGACAGGTAACACTGAAGCTTTCTTT
size: NA
J: TRBJ1-1
D: NA
V: TRBV5-1

CDR3: CASSVKQAYGYTF
DNA: TGTGCCAGCAGTGTTAAACAGGCCTATGGCTACACCTTC
size: NA
J: TRBJ1-2
D: NA
V: TRBV6-1

CDR3: CASSSRYEQYF
DNA: TGTGCCAGCAGTTCTCGTTACGAGCAGTACTTC
size: NA
J: TRBJ2-7
D: NA
V: TRBV28

CDR3: CASSIEGTANQPQHF
DNA: TGTGCCAGTAGTATAGAAGGGACGGCTAATCAGCCCCAGCATTTT
size: once
J: TRBJ1-5
D: NA
V: TRBV19

CDR3: CASSSGPGETQYF
DNA: TGTGCCAGCAGTTCTGGGCCGGGAGAGACCCAGTACTTC
size: NA
J: TRBJ2-5
D: NA
V: TRBV28

CDR3: CSALSGASGGDTQYF
DNA: TGCAGCGCACTCTCTGGGGCTAGCGGGGGAGATACGCAGTATTTT
size: NA
J: TRBJ2-3
D: TRBD2
V: TRBV29-1

CDR3: CASSETTGPYNEQFF
DNA: TGTGCCAGCAGTGAAACCACGGGGCCCTACAATGAGCAGTTCTTC
size: NA
J: TRBJ2-1
D: NA
V: TRBV2

CDR3: CASSSLWEQYF
DNA: TGTGCCAGCAGTTCCCTTTGGGAGCAGTACTTC
size: once
J: TRBJ2-7
D: NA
V: TRBV27

CDR3: CASSHSNRGGDTEAFF
DNA: TGCGCCAGCAGCCATTCCAACAGGGGTGGGGACACTGAAGCTTTCTTT
size: NA
J: TRBJ1-1
D: TRBD1
V: TRBV4-1

CDR3: CASSLAAPPGNTIYF
DNA: TGTGCCAGCAGCTTAGCGGCTCCGCCTGGAAACACCATATATTTT
size: NA
J: TRBJ1-3
D: NA
V: TRBV11-3

CDR3: CASSWGQMGTEAFF
DNA: TGTGCCAGCAGCTGGGGACAGATGGGCACTGAAGCTTTCTTT
size: NA
J: TRBJ1-1
D: TRBD1
V: TRBV7-2

CDR3: CASSYGTGELFF
DNA: TGCGCCAGCAGTTATGGGACCGGGGAGCTGTTTTTT
size: NA
J: TRBJ2-2
D: NA
V: TRBV5-1

CDR3: CASSITVRDSPLHF
DNA: TGTGCCAGTAGTATCACAGTGAGGGATTCACCCCTCCACTTT
size: NA
J: TRBJ1-6
D: NA
V: TRBV19

CDR3: CASSALASGIGTEQFF
DNA: TGTGCCAGCAGTGCTCTGGCCAGCGGGATAGGCACTGAGCAGTTCTTC
size: NA
J: TRBJ2-1
D: TRBD2
V: TRBV6-1

CDR3: CASSSPSSGNTIYF
DNA: TGTGCCAGCAGCTCGCCGAGCTCTGGAAACACCATATATTTT
size: NA
J: TRBJ1-3
D: NA
V: TRBV6-6

CDR3: CASSIVIFGHPSGNTIYF
DNA: TGTGCCAGTAGTATAGTTATATTCGGGCACCCCTCTGGAAACACCATATATTTT
size: few
J: TRBJ1-3
D: NA
V: TRBV19

CDR3: CASSPAPSSYNEQFF
DNA: TGTGCCAGCAGCCCGGCACCGAGCTCCTACAATGAGCAGTTCTTC
size: NA
J: TRBJ2-1
D: NA
V: TRBV7-3

CDR3: CASLGVLGTGELFF
DNA: TGCGCCAGCCTAGGGGTTCTGGGCACCGGGGAGCTGTTTTTT
size: NA
J: TRBJ2-2
D: NA
V: TRBV10-2

CDR3: CSVAQGEWGYTF
DNA: TGCAGCGTCGCACAGGGAGAGTGGGGCTACACCTTC
size: NA
J: TRBJ1-2
D: NA
V: TRBV29-1